This TCR beta chain was profiled in a study of shared clonotypes between healthy human individuals. Overall study: Each donor's CD4 naive and CD4 memory cells filled three plates apiece, CD8 naive two, and CD8 memory one. Points from the study as a whole: An anticipated effect of sequencing depth on clonotype sharing among donors was recognized. Depth was large, yet rarefaction showed that sorted-subset sequencing was incomplete. Represented genetic and exposure-history diversity was restricted by having few donors.

Clones were sequenced by immunoSEQ multiplex PCR, and TCRdb holds only the in-frame ones, with some missing. In the table there are hundreds of thousands of clones, roughly 91% of which are singletons. As for this clone: Its antigen remains unidentified.

The clonotype comes from a man between 18 and 29 years old in good health. The material sequenced was memory CD8+ T cells sorted from blood. The subset was: CD45RO+ cells pooled with CCR7-negative TemRA cells.

The CDR3 spells CASRPGQGRADTQYF. The CDR3 coding sequence is TGTGCCAGCAGACCCGGACAGGGTCGGGCAGATACGCAGTATTTT. The gene calls are TRBV6-1 and TRBJ2-3; 8 bases align to TRBD1. Unmatched junction bases numbered 9, after V lost 6 bases and J lost 4 bases. The CDR3 is 15 amino acids. Germline V gene data show CDR1 as MNHNS and CDR2 as SASEGT.